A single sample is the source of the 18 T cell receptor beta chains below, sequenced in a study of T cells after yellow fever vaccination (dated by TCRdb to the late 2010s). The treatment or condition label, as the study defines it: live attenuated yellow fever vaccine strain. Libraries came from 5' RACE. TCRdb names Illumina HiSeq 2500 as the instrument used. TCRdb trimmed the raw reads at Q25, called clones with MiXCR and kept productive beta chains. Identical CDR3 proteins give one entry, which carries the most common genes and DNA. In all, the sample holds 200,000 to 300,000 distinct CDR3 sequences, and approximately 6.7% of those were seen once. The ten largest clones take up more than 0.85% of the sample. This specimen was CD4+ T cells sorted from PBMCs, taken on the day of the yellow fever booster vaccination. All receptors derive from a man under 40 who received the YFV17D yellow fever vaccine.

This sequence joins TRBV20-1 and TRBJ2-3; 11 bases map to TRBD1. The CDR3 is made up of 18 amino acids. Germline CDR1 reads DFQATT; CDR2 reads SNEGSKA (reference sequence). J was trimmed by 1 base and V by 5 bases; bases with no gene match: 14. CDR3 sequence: CSAGGTGGLVSGTDTQYF. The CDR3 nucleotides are TGCAGTGCTGGAGGGACAGGGGGATTGGTTTCTGGCACAGATACGCAGTATTTT.

This CDR3 reads CASSSPSGAQDTQYF. DNA of the CDR3: TGTGCCAGCTCCTCACCTAGCGGAGCACAGGATACGCAGTATTTT. This chain joins TRBV3-1 and TRBJ2-3; 7 positions match TRBD2. The germline gives CDR1 LGHDT, CDR2 YNNKEL (reference sequence). After removal of 8 bases from V and 6 bases from J, the junction contained 14 bases not matched to a gene. The CDR3 loop spans 15 amino acids.

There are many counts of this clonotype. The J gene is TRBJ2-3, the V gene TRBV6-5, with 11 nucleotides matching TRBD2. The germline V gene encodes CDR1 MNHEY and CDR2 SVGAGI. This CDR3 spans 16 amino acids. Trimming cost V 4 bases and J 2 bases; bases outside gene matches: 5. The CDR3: CASSSGTSGNTDTQYF. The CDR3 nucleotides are TGTGCCAGCAGTTCAGGGACTAGCGGAAACACAGATACGCAGTATTTT.

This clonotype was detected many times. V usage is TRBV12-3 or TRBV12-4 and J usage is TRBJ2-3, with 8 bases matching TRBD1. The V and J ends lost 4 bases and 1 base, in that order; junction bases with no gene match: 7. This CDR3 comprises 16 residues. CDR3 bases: TGTGCCAGCAGTTCAGGGGGCAACAGGGGCACAGATACGCAGTATTTT. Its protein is CASSSGGNRGTDTQYF.

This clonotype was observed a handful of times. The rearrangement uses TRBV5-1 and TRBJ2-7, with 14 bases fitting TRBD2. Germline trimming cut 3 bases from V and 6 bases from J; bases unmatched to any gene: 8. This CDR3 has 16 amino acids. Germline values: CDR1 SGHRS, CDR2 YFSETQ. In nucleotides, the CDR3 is TGCGCCAGCAGCTGGTTAGGACTAGCGGGAGGTGCCGAGCAGTACTTC. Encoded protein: CASSWLGLAGGAEQYF.

DNA for the CDR3: TGCGCCAGCAGCCCGCCGATTGCGGGAGGGCTCGAGACCCAGTACTTC. It translates to CASSPPIAGGLETQYF. V gene TRBV5-1 combines with J gene TRBJ2-5; 9 bases map to TRBD2. V lost 4 bases to trimming and J lost 5 bases; unmatched junction nucleotides: 12. The CDR3 contains 16 residues. Germline V gene lookup returns CDR1 SGHRS and CDR2 YFSETQ. The full variable domain, in which reference TRBV5-1 and TRBJ2-5 provide the parts outside the CDR3, is KAGVTQTPRYLIKTRGQQVTLSCSPISGHRSVSWYQQTPGQGLQFLFEYFSETQRNKGNFPGRFSGRQFSNSRSEMNVSTLELGDSALYLCASSPPIAGGLETQYFGPGTRLLVL.

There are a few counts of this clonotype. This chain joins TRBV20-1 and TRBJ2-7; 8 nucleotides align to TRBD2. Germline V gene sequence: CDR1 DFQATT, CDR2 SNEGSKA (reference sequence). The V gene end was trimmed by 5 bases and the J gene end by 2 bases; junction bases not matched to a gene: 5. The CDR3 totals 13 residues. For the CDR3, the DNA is TGCAGTGCTCCCCCAGCGGGGGCCTACGAGCAGTACTTC. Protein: CSAPPAGAYEQYF.

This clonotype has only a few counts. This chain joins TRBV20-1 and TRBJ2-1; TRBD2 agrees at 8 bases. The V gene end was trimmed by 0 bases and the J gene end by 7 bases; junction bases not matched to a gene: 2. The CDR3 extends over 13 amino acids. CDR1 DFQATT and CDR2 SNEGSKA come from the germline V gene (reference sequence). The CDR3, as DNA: TGCAGTGCTAGAGACCGACTAGCGAATGAGCAGTTCTTC. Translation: CSARDRLANEQFF.

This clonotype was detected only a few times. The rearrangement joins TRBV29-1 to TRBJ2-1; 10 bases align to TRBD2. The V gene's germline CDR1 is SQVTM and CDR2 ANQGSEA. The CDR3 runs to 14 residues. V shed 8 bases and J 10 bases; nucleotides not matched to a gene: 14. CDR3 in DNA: TGCAGCATTGGGGTAGCGGGAGGATCAGTGGAGCAGTTCTTC. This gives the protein CSIGVAGGSVEQFF.

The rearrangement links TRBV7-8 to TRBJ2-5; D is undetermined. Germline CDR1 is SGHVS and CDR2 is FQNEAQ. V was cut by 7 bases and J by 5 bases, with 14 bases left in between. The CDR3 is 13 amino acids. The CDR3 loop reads CASTNLGRETQYF. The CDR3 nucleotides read TGTGCCAGCACCAATCTAGGGCGGGAGACCCAGTACTTC. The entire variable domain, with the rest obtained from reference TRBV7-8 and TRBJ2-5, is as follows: GAGVSQSPRYKVAKRGQDVALRCDPISGHVSLFWYQQALGQGPEFLTYFQNEAQLDKSGLPSDRFFAERPEGSVSTLKIQRTQQEDSAVYLCASTNLGRETQYFGPGTRLLVL.

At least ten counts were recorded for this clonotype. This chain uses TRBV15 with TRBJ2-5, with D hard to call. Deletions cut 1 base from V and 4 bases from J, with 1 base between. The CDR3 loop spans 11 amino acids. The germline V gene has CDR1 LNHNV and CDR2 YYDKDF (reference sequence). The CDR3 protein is CATSRGETQYF. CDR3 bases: TGTGCCACCAGCAGAGGAGAGACCCAGTACTTC. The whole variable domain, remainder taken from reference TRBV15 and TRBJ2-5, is DAMVIQNPRYQVTQFGKPVTLSCSQTLNHNVMYWYQQKSSQAPKLLFHYYDKDFNNEADTPDNFQSRRPNTSFCFLDIRSPGLGDTAMYLCATSRGETQYFGPGTRLLVL.

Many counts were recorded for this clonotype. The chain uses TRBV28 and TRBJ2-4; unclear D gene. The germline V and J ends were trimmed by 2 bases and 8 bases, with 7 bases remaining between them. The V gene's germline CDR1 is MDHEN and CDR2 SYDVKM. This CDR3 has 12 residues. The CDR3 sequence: CASSLLSHIQYF. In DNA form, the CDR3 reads TGTGCCAGCAGTTTACTATCGCACATTCAGTACTTC. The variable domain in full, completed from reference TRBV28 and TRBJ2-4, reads DVKVTQSSRYLVKRTGEKVFLECVQDMDHENMFWYRQDPGLGLRLIYFSYDVKMKEKGDIPEGYSVSREKKERFSLILESASTNQTSMYLCASSLLSHIQYFGAGTRLSVL.

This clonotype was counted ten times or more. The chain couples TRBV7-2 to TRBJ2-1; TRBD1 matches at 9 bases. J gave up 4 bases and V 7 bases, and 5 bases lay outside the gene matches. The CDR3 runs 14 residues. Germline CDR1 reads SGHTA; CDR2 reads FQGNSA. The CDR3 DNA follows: TGTGCCAGCAAGGGACAGGGTCTTTACAATGAGCAGTTCTTC. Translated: CASKGQGLYNEQFF.

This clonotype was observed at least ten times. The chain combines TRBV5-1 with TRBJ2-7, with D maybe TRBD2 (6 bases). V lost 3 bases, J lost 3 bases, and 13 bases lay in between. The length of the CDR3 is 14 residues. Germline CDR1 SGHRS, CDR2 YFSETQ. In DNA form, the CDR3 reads TGCGCCAGCAGCTCCGGGACTTCAAACTACGAGCAGTACTTC. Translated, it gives CASSSGTSNYEQYF.

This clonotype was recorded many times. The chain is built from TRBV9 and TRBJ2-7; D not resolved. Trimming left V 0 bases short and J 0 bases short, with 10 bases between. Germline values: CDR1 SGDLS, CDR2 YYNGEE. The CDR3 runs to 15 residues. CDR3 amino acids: CASSVDYSNSYEQYF. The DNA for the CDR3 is TGTGCCAGCAGCGTAGACTACAGTAACTCCTACGAGCAGTACTTC.

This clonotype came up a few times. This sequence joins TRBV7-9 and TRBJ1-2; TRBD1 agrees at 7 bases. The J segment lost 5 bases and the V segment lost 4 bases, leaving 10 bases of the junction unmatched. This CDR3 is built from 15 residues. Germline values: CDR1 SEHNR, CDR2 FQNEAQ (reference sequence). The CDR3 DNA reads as TGTGCCAGCAGCTCCCCAGACAGGGCCAGGTATGGCTACACCTTC. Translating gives CASSSPDRARYGYTF.

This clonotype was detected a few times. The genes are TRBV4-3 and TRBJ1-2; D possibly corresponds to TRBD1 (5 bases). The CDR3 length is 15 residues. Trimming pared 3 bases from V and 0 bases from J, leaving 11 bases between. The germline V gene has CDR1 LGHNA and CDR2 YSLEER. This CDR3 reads CASSHQRTSNYGYTF. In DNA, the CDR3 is TGCGCCAGCAGCCATCAGAGGACATCTAACTATGGCTACACCTTC.

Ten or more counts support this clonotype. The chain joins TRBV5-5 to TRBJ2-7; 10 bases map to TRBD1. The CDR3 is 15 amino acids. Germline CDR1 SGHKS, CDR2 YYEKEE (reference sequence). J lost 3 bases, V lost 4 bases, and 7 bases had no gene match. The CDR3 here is CASSLGTGVFYEQYF. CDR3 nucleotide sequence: TGTGCCAGCAGCCTGGGGACAGGGGTATTCTACGAGCAGTACTTC. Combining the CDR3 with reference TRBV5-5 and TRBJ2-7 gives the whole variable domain DAGVTQSPTHLIKTRGQQVTLRCSPISGHKSVSWYQQVLGQGPQFIFQYYEKEERGRGNFPDRFSARQFPNYSSELNVNALLLGDSALYLCASSLGTGVFYEQYFGPGTRLTVT.